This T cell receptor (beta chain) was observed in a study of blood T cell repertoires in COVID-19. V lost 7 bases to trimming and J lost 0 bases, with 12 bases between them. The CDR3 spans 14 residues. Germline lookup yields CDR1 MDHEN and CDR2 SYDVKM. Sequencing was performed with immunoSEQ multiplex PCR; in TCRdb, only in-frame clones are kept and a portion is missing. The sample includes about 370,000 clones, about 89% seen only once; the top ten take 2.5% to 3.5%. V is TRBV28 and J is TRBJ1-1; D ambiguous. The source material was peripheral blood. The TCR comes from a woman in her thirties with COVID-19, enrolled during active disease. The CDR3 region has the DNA TGTGCCAGCACCAATCCCCCGGTGAACACTGAAGCTTTCTTT. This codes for CASTNPPVNTEAFF.